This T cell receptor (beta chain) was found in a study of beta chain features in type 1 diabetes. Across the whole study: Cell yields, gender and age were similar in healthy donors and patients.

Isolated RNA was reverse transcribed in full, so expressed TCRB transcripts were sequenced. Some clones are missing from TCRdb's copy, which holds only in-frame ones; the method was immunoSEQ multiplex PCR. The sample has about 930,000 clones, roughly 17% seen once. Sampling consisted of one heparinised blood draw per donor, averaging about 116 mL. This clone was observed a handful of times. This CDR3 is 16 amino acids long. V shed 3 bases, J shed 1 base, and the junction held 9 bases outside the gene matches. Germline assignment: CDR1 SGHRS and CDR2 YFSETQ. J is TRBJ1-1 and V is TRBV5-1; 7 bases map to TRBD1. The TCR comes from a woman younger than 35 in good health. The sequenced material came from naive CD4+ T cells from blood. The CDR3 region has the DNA TGCGCCAGCAGCTCCTATCTAGGGGGCAGGAACACTGAAGCTTTCTTT. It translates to CASSSYLGGRNTEAFF. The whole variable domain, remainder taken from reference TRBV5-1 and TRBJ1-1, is KAGVTQTPRYLIKTRGQQVTLSCSPISGHRSVSWYQQTPGQGLQFLFEYFSETQRNKGNFPGRFSGRQFSNSRSEMNVSTLELGDSALYLCASSSYLGGRNTEAFFGQGTRLTVV.